This T cell receptor (beta chain) was retrieved from a study of radiotherapy plus CTLA-4 blockade in lung cancer. Study at large: An objective response was seen in around 19% of patients, and disease control in around 33%. Study-wide results and caveats: The best prediction of response reportedly came from early blood T cell clone dynamics, with interferon-beta. After treatment with radiotherapy plus ipilimumab, TCR clones that came from the tumor expanded in blood.

The assay was immunoSEQ multiplex PCR, and TCRdb's table has in-frame clones only and misses some. Here the sample spans some 73,000 clones, less than 85% being singletons. Notes on this clone: Its antigen remains unknown.

Focal radiation with ipilimumab CTLA-4 blockade was given to patients with chemo-refractory metastatic non-small-cell lung cancer. Germline CDR1 is SQVTM and CDR2 is ANQGSEA. This CDR3 region has 14 residues. J gave up 4 bases and V 0 bases, and 5 bases lay outside the gene matches. This TCR came from a human donor with non-small cell lung cancer whose response to radiotherapy plus ipilimumab could not be evaluated. This specimen consisted of peripheral blood, obtained from a patient treated with radiotherapy plus ipilimumab. The chain couples TRBV29-1 to TRBJ2-5, with 7 bases identical to TRBD1. The CDR3, as DNA: TGCAGCGTTGAAGATCACAGGGGCCGAGAGACCCAGTACTTC. Translating it yields CSVEDHRGRETQYF.